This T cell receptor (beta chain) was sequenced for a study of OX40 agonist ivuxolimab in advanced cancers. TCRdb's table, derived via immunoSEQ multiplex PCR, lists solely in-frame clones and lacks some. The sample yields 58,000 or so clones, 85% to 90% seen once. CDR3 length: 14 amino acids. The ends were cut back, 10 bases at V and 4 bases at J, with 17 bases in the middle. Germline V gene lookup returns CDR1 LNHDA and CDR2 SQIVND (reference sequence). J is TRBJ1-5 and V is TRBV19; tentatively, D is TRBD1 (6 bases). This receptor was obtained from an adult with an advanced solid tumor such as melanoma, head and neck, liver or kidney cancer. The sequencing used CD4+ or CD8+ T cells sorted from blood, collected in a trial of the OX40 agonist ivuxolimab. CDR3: CAISTGQGNQPQHF. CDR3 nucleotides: TGTGCCATATCCACGGGACAAGGGAATCAGCCCCAGCATTTT.